These T cell receptor beta chains were read from a single sample in a study of identical twins. Using its own MiXCR run on the 5' RACE reads, TCRdb lists one record per CDR3 protein. The sample lists fewer than 500,000 distinct CDR3 sequences; about 24% were seen once. These sequences were also reported in another study, on T cells expressing NK-cell markers.

Sequenced material: CD4+ T cells sorted from blood. The receptors originated from a woman younger than 35 in good health. The CDR3 runs from the conserved cysteine through the conserved F or W. A D gene is named only where the DNA matches it firmly. Size values are once, few and many counts, or a class for expanded clones, and some rows have none.

D gene,J gene,V gene,clone size,CDR3 protein
-,TRBJ2-1,TRBV28,-,CASSLVRQAPYNEQFF
-,TRBJ2-1,TRBV6-2/TRBV6-3,few,CATRGRNYNEQFF
-,TRBJ2-1,TRBV7-3,-,CASSSQGTRSYNEQFF
TRBD2,TRBJ2-7,TRBV12-3/TRBV12-4,-,CASSLRTSGRNEQYF
TRBD1,TRBJ1-4,TRBV12-3/TRBV12-4,-,CASSSGQGWSEKLFF
-,TRBJ2-6,TRBV7-2,-,CASSANTNVLTF
TRBD2,TRBJ2-5,TRBV29-1,-,CSVEGVGLAQETQYF
TRBD2,TRBJ2-1,TRBV19,-,CASSTTTGRVNEQFF
-,TRBJ2-5,TRBV5-1,few,CASSYQNLQETQYF
TRBD2,TRBJ2-1,TRBV7-6,-,CASSKRRLAGGDEQFF
-,TRBJ2-3,TRBV6-5,few,CASSSAGVSTDTQYF
-,TRBJ2-2,TRBV5-1,few,CASSLDPDTGELFF
-,TRBJ2-5,TRBV12-3/TRBV12-4,-,CASSHGDLLETQYF
TRBD2,TRBJ2-7,TRBV5-1,-,CASSLRGTSGRTYSYEQYF
TRBD1,TRBJ2-2,TRBV27,-,CASRRGTGLNTGELFF